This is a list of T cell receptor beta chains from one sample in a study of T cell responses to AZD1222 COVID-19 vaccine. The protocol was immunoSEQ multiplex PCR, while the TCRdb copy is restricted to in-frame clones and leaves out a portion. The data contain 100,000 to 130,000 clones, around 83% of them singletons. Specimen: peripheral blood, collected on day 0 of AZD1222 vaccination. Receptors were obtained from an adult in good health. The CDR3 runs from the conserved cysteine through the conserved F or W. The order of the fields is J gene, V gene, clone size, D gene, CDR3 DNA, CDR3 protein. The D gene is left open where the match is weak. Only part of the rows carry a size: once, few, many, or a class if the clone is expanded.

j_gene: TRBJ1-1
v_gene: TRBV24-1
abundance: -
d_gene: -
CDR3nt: TGTGCCACCAGTGGCGAGGGTTGGGGGCGAGGCACTGAAGCTTTCTTT
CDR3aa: CATSGEGWGRGTEAFF

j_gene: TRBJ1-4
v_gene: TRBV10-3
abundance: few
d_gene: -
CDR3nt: TGTGCCATCAGCCGAGAGGCCGGGAGTGAAAAACTGTTTTTT
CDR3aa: CAISREAGSEKLFF

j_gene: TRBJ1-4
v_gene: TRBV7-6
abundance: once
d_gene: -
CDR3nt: TGTGCCAGCAGCTTAGGATGGGGGGGAGGAGCTGAAAAACTGTTTTTT
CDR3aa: CASSLGWGGGAEKLFF

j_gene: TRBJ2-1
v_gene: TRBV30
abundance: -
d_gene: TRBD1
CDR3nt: TGTGCCTGGAGCCCAGTGACAGGGGCGAGAGGTGGGTTCTTC
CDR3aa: CAWSPVTGARGGFF

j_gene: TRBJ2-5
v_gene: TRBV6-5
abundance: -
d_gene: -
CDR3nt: TGTGCCAGCAGATCCGGGGCGGCGGGGACCCAGTACTTC
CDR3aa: CASRSGAAGTQYF

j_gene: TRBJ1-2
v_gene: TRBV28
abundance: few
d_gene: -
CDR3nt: TGTGCCAGCAGCTGGGGGGGTGGCTACACCTTC
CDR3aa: CASSWGGGYTF

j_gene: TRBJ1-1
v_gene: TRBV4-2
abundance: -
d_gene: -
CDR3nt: TGTGCCAGCAGCCGAGGCAGGGAGAACACTGAAGCTTTCTTT
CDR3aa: CASSRGRENTEAFF

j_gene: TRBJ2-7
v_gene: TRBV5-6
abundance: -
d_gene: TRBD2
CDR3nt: TGTGCCAGCAGCCCCCTCAGGTGGGGCGGGGGGGCCTACGAGCAGTACTTC
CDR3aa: CASSPLRWGGGAYEQYF

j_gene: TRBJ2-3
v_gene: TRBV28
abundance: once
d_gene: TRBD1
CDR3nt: TGTGCCAGCAGTCCCCGGACAGGGCCCCGCACAGATACGCAGTATTTT
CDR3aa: CASSPRTGPRTDTQYF

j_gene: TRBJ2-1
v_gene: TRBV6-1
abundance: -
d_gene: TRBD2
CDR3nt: TGTGCCAGCAGTGAAAGTCCGGGGGGACTTGAAAATGAGCAGTTCTTC
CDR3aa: CASSESPGGLENEQFF

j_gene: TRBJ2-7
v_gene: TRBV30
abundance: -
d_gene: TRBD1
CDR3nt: TGTGCCTGGAGTCTCGGGACAGGGGGGTACGAGCAGTACTTC
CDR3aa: CAWSLGTGGYEQYF

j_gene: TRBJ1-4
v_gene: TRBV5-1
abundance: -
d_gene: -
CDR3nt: TGCGCCAGCAGGTCGGGGGACGTGGGGGTTAATGAAAAACTGTTTTTT
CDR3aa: CASRSGDVGVNEKLFF

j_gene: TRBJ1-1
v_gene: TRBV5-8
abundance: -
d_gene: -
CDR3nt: TGTGCCAGCAGCCATCCAGTGGACAGCTACACTGAAGCTTTCTTT
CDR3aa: CASSHPVDSYTEAFF

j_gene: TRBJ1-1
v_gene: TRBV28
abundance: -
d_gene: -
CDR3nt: TGTGCCAGCAGTTTCCCCGGGAACACTGAAGCTTTCTTT
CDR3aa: CASSFPGNTEAFF

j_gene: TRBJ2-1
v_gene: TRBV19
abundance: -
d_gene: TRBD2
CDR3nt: TGTGCCAGTAGTTTGGCTAGCGGGGGGCCCGTCTCTTTCTTC
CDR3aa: CASSLASGGPVSFF

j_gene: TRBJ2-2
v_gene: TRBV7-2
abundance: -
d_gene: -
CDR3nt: TGTGCCAGCAGGGCTTGGGGGCGGAGCACCGGGGAGCTGTTTTTT
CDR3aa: CASRAWGRSTGELFF

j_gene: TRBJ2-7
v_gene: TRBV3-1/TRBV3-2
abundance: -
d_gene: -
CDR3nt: TGTGCCAGCAGCCGGAGTCCCTTATTCCCGGTCTACGAGCAGTACTTC
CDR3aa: CASSRSPLFPVYEQYF

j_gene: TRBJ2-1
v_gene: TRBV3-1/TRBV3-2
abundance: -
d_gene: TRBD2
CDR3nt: TGTGCCAGCAGCCAAGATAGGCCGGGGCTAGCGGGGTACAATGAGCAGTTCTTC
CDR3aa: CASSQDRPGLAGYNEQFF

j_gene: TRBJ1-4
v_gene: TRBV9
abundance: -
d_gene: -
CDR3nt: TGTGCCAGCAGCGTAGATCCCGTTAATGAAAAACTGTTTTTT
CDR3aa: CASSVDPVNEKLFF